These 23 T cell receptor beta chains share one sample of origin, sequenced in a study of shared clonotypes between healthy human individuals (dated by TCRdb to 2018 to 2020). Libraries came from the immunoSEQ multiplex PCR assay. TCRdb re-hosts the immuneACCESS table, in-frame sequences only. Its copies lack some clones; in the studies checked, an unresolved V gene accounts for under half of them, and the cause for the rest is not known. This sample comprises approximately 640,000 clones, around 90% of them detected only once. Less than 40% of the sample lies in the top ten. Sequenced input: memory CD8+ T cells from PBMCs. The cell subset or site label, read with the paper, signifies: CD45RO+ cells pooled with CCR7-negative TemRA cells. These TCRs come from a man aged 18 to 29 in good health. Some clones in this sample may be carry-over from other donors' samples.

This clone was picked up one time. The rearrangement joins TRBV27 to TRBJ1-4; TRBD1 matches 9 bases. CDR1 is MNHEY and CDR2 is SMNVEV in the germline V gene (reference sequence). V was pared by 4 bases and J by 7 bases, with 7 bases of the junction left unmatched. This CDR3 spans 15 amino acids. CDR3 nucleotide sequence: TGTGCCAGCAGTTATCAACAGGGGGCGGCTGAAAAACTGTTTTTT. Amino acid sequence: CASSYQQGAAEKLFF.

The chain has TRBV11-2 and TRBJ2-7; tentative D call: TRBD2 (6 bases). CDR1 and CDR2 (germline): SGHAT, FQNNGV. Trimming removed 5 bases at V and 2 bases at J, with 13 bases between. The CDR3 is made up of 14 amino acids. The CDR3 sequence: CASSGGREPYEQYF. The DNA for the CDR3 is TGTGCCAGCAGCGGGGGGAGAGAACCCTACGAGCAGTACTTC.

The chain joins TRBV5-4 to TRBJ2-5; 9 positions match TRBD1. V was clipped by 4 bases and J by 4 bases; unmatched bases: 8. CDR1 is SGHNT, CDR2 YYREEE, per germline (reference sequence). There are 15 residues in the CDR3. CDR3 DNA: TGTGCCAGCAGCCACGCGACAGGGGGAGTAGAGACCCAGTACTTC. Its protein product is CASSHATGGVETQYF.

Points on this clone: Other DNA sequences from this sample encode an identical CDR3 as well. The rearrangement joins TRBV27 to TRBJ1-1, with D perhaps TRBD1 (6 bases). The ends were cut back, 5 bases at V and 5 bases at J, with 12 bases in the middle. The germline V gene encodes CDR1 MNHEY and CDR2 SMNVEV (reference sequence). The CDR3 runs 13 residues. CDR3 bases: TGTGCCAGCAGTAGTGGGGGCAATACTGAAGCTTTCTTT. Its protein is CASSSGGNTEAFF.

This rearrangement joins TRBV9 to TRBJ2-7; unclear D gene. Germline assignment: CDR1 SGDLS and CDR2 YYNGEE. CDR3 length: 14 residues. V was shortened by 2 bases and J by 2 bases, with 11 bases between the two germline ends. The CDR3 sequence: CASSVDGIAYEQYF. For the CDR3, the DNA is TGTGCCAGCAGCGTCGATGGGATCGCCTACGAGCAGTACTTC.

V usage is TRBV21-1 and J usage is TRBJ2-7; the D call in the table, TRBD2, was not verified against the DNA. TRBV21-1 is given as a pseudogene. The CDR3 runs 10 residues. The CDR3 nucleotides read TGTGCCCCCCCCTCCCGTAAGCAGTACTTC. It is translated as CAPPSRKQYF.

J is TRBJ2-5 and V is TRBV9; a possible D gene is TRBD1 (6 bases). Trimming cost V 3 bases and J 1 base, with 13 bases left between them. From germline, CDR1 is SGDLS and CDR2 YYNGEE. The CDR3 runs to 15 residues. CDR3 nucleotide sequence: TGTGCCAGCAGCGCGTCCGGGACAACCCAAGAGACCCAGTACTTC. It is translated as CASSASGTTQETQYF.

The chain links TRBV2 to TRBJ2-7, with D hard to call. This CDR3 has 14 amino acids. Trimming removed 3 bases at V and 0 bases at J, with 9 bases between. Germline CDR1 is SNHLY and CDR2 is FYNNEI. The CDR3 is CASSDVGLSYEQYF. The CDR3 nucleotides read TGTGCCAGCAGTGATGTGGGCCTCTCCTACGAGCAGTACTTC.

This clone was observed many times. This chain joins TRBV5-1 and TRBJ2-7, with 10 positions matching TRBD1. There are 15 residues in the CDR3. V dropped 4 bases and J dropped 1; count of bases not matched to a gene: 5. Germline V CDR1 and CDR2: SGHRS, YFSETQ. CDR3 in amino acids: CASSVGTGASYEQYF. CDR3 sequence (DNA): TGCGCCAGCAGCGTTGGGACAGGGGCTTCCTACGAGCAGTACTTC.

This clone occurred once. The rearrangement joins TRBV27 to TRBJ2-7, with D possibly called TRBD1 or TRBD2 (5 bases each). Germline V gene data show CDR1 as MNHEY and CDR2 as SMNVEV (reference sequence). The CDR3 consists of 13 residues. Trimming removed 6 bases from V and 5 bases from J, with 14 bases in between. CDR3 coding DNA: TGTGCCAGCAGACAGTCCGGGACCCACGAGCAGTACTTC. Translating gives CASRQSGTHEQYF.

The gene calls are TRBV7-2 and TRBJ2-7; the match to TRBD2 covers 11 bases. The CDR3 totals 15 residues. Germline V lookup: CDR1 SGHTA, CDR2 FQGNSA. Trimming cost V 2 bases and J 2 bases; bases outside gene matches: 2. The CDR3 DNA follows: TGTGCCAGCAGCTTAATACTAGCGGGAGCCTACGAGCAGTACTTC. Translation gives CASSLILAGAYEQYF.

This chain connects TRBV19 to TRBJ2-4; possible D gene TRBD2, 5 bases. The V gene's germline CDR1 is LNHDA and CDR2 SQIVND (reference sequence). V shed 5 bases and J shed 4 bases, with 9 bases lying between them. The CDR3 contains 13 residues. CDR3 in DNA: TGTGCCAGTAGTCCGAGGGAAAAAAACATTCAGTACTTC. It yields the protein CASSPREKNIQYF.

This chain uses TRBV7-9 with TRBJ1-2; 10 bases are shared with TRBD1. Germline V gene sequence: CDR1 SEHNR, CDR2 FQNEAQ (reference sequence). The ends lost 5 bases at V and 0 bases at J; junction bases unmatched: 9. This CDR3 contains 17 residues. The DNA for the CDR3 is TGTGCCAGCAGCCCGACGACAGGGGGCAATACTAACTATGGCTACACCTTC. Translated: CASSPTTGGNTNYGYTF.

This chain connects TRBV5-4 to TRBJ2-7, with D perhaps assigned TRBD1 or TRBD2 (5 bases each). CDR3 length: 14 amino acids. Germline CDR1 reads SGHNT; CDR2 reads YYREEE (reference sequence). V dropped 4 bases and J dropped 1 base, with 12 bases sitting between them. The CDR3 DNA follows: TGTGCCAGCAGCCCCCGGGACCAATCCTACGAGCAGTACTTC. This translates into CASSPRDQSYEQYF. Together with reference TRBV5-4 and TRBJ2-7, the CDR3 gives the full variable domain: ETGVTQSPTHLIKTRGQQVTLRCSSQSGHNTVSWYQQALGQGPQFIFQYYREEENGRGNFPPRFSGLQFPNYSSELNVNALELDDSALYLCASSPRDQSYEQYFGPGTRLTVT.

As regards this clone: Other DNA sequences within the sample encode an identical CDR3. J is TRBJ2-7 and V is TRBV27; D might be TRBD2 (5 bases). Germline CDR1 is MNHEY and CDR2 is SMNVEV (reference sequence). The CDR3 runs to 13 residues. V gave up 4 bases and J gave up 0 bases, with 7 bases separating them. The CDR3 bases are TGTGCCAGCAGTTCGGGGAGCTCCTACGAGCAGTACTTC. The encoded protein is CASSSGSSYEQYF.

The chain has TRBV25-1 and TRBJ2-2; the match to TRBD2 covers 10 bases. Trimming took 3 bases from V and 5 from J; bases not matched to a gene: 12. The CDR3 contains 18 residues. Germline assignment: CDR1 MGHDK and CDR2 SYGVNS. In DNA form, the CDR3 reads TGTGCCAGCAGTGATCAGCTAGCGGGAGAGGGACGGACCGGGGAGCTGTTTTTT. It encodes CASSDQLAGEGRTGELFF.

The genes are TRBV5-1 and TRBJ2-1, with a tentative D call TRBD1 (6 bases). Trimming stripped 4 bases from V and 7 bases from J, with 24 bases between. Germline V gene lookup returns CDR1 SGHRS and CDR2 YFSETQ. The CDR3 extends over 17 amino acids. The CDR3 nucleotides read TGCGCCAGCAGCCCAGGCCGACAGGCAAAGTGGAGGAATGAGCAGTTCTTC. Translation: CASSPGRQAKWRNEQFF.

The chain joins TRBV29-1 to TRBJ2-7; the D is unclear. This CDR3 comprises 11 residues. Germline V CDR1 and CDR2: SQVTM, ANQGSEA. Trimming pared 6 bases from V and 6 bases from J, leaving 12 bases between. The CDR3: CSVRAFSEQYF. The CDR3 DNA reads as TGCAGCGTCCGGGCCTTTTCCGAGCAGTACTTC.

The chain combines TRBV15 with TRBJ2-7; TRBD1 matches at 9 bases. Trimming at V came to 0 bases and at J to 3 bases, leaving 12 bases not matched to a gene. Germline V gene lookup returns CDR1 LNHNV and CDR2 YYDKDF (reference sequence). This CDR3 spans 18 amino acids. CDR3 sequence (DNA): TGTGCCACCAGCAGAGATCCCAACGTGGGGACAGGGTTCTACGAGCAGTACTTC. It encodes CATSRDPNVGTGFYEQYF.

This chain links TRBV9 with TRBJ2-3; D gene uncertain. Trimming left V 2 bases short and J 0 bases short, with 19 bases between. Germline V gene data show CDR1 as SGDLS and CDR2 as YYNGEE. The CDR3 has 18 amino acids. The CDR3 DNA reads TGTGCCAGCAGCGTCCAACCCACAGCTAGTACTAGCACAGATACGCAGTATTTT. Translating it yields CASSVQPTASTSTDTQYF.

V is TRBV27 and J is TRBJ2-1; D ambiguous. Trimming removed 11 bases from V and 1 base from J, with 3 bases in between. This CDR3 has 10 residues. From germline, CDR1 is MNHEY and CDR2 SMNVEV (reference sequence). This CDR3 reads CAASYNEQFF. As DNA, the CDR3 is TGTGCCGCATCCTACAATGAGCAGTTCTTC.

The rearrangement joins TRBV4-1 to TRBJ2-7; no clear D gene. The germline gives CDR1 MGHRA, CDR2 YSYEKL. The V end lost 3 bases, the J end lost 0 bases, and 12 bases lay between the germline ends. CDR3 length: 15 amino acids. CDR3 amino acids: CASSQRLSSSYEQYF. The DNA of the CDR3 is TGCGCCAGCAGCCAGAGGCTCTCGAGCTCCTACGAGCAGTACTTC.

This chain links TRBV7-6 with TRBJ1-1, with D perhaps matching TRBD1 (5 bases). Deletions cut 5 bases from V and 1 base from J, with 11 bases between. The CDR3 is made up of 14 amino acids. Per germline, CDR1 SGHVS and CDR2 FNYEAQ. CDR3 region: CASSPGGRNTEAFF. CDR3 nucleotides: TGTGCCAGCAGCCCCGGGGGGAGGAACACTGAAGCTTTCTTT.